The 30 T cell receptor beta chains below all came from one sample that was sequenced in a study of OX40 agonist ivuxolimab in advanced cancers. Some clones are missing from TCRdb's copy, which holds only in-frame ones; the method was immunoSEQ multiplex PCR. The sample lists fewer than 65,000 clones; about 90% were seen once. The sample in question was CD4+ or CD8+ T cells sorted from blood, obtained in a trial of the OX40 agonist ivuxolimab. Every receptor here comes from an adult with an advanced solid tumor such as melanoma, head and neck, liver or kidney cancer.

This clone was picked up a small number of times. This CDR3 is CASSTPRTGSNNEQFF. CDR3 bases: TGTGCCAGCAGCACCCCCAGGACAGGGAGTAATAATGAGCAGTTCTTC. The rearrangement joins TRBV11-2 to TRBJ2-1; 8 bases map to TRBD1. V lost 5 bases and J lost 7; bases outside the gene matches: 13. This CDR3 contains 16 residues. Germline lookup yields CDR1 SGHAT and CDR2 FQNNGV. Combining the CDR3 with reference TRBV11-2 and TRBJ2-1 gives the whole variable domain EAGVAQSPRYKIIEKRQSVAFWCNPISGHATLYWYQQILGQGPKLLIQFQNNGVVDDSQLPKDRFSAERLKGVDSTLKIQPAKLEDSAVYLCASSTPRTGSNNEQFFGPGTRLTVL.

V is TRBV6-6 and J is TRBJ2-7, with D perhaps assigned TRBD1 or TRBD2 (5 bases each). The CDR3 spans 14 residues. The germline V gene encodes CDR1 MNHNY and CDR2 SVGAGI (reference sequence). V gave up 2 bases and J gave up 4 bases, with 12 bases separating them. The CDR3 spells CASSYVGTKYEQYV. The CDR3 DNA is TGTGCCAGCAGTTACGTAGGGACGAAGTACGAGCAGTACGTC.

The CDR3 region has the DNA TGTGCCAGCAGTTCCCTAGCGGGGGCTATCTCCTACAATGAGCAGTTCTTC. The encoded protein is CASSSLAGAISYNEQFF. The chain is built from TRBV27 and TRBJ2-1; 10 bases are shared with TRBD2. V was pared by 4 bases and J by 0 bases, with 6 bases of the junction left unmatched. CDR1 MNHEY and CDR2 SMNVEV come from the germline V gene (reference sequence). The CDR3 spans 17 residues.

The chain employs TRBV5-1 and TRBJ2-7; tentatively, D is TRBD1 (5 bases). The length of the CDR3 is 14 residues. Trimming left V 1 base short and J 3 bases short, with 11 bases between. CDR1 SGHRS and CDR2 YFSETQ come from the germline V gene. The CDR3 region is CASSLRSGLYEQYF. CDR3 in DNA: TGCGCCAGCAGCTTGAGGTCAGGGCTCTACGAGCAGTACTTC.

This chain links TRBV10-2 with TRBJ1-1; no reliable D call. Looked up from germline, CDR1 is WSHSY and CDR2 is SAAADI. V was cut by 3 bases and J by 0 bases, with 5 bases left in between. The CDR3 runs 13 residues. CDR3: CASSEPMNTEAFF. The CDR3 bases are TGCGCCAGCAGTGAACCAATGAACACTGAAGCTTTCTTT.

V gene TRBV7-9 combines with J gene TRBJ2-7; D unclear. V gave up 0 bases and J gave up 3 bases, with 15 bases separating them. The CDR3 has 16 residues. Germline V CDR1 and CDR2: SEHNR, FQNEAQ (reference sequence). CDR3 in DNA: TGTGCCAGCAGCTTAGCGGCAGTTAGTTCCATCTACGAGCAGTACTTC. Amino acids: CASSLAAVSSIYEQYF.

This chain connects TRBV29-1 to TRBJ2-1, with 9 bases matching TRBD1. The CDR3 length is 17 residues. Trimming cost V 1 base and J 0 bases; bases outside gene matches: 7. Germline assignment: CDR1 SQVTM and CDR2 ANQGSEA. CDR3 in amino acids: CSVEGLSGQGSYNEQFF. The CDR3 DNA follows: TGCAGCGTTGAAGGTTTGTCGGGACAGGGCTCCTACAATGAGCAGTTCTTC.

The chain combines TRBV27 with TRBJ2-3; TRBD1 or TRBD2 may be the D gene (5 bases each). V shed 6 bases and J shed 6 bases, with 19 bases lying between them. Germline-derived CDR1 and CDR2 are MNHEY and SMNVEV (reference sequence). This CDR3 is built from 15 residues. CDR3 protein: CASSNPVGGTDTQYF. The CDR3 DNA follows: TGTGCCAGCAGCAATCCGGTTGGGGGAACTGATACGCAGTATTTT.

The chain couples TRBV4-3 to TRBJ2-2; D remains ambiguous. V shed 0 bases and J shed 6 bases, with 11 bases lying between them. From germline, CDR1 is LGHNA and CDR2 YSLEER. The CDR3 runs 15 residues. CDR3: CASSQDRGRPGELFF. The CDR3 DNA reads as TGCGCCAGCAGCCAAGATCGCGGACGGCCCGGGGAGCTGTTTTTT.

This chain joins TRBV2 and TRBJ1-1; 7 nucleotides agree with TRBD1. Trimming took 3 bases from V and 1 from J; bases not matched to a gene: 5. Germline CDR1 SNHLY, CDR2 FYNNEI. CDR3 size: 15 residues. Here the CDR3 reads CASSDDRVGNTEAFF. Written as DNA, the CDR3 is TGTGCCAGCAGTGATGACAGGGTTGGGAACACTGAAGCTTTCTTT.

V gene TRBV27 combines with J gene TRBJ2-2; D gene ambiguous. There are 11 residues in the CDR3. Trimming pared 7 bases from V and 1 base from J, leaving 1 base between. Germline CDR1 MNHEY, CDR2 SMNVEV (reference sequence). The CDR3 sequence is CASKNTGELFF. In DNA form, the CDR3 reads TGTGCCAGCAAGAACACCGGGGAGCTGTTTTTT.

The chain couples TRBV5-3 to TRBJ2-7, with D perhaps TRBD1 (5 bases). TRBV5-3 qualifies as an ORF whose function is uncertain. The CDR3 has 15 residues. With 2 bases removed from V and 1 base from J, the gap between germline ends came to 13 bases. This chain's CDR3 is CARSFWRQRSYEQYF. The CDR3, as DNA: TGTGCCAGAAGCTTCTGGCGACAGCGATCCTACGAGCAGTACTTC.

The chain links TRBV5-1 to TRBJ1-2, with D tentatively TRBD1 (5 bases). The germline gives CDR1 SGHRS, CDR2 YFSETQ. The length of the CDR3 is 17 residues. Trimming cost V 4 bases and J 4 bases, with 23 bases left between them. The CDR3 here is CASSLLYRSSEGYGYTF. CDR3 bases: TGCGCCAGCAGCCTACTATACAGGTCATCGGAGGGCTATGGCTACACCTTC.

The chain couples TRBV2 to TRBJ1-5; D is perhaps TRBD1 (5 bases). CDR3 length equals 17 residues. Germline-derived CDR1 and CDR2 are SNHLY and FYNNEI. Trimming left V 3 bases short and J 6 bases short, with 21 bases between. The DNA for the CDR3 is TGTGCCAGCAGTGAGGGGCAGGGCACACGGTTGGGTCAGCCCCAGCATTTT. Its translation: CASSEGQGTRLGQPQHF.

V usage is TRBV6-5 and J usage is TRBJ1-1, with a tentative D call TRBD1 (5 bases). The V gene's germline CDR1 is MNHEY and CDR2 SVGAGI. V shed 0 bases and J shed 4 bases, with 12 bases lying between them. This CDR3 is 15 amino acids long. For the CDR3, the DNA is TGTGCCAGCAGTTACTCGACCGGTGGGGGCACTGAAGCTTTCTTT. Translation gives CASSYSTGGGTEAFF.

This chain joins TRBV13 and TRBJ1-1, with no clear D. This CDR3 region has 16 residues. V was trimmed by 1 base and J by 5 bases, leaving 17 bases between them. Germline CDR1 reads PRHDT; CDR2 reads FYEKMQ (reference sequence). CDR3 loop: CASSLAPSPMGTEAFF. CDR3 DNA: TGTGCCAGCAGCTTAGCCCCCAGCCCGATGGGGACTGAAGCTTTCTTT.

This clone was found once. The CDR3, as DNA: TGTGCCAGTAGCCCGACGGGACAGGGATATCGGTTCGACACCGGGGAGCTGTTTTTT. Its translation: CASSPTGQGYRFDTGELFF. The chain uses TRBV19 and TRBJ2-2, with TRBD1 identical over 9 bases. V was pared by 6 bases and J by 3 bases, with 17 bases of the junction left unmatched. Germline V gene lookup returns CDR1 LNHDA and CDR2 SQIVND (reference sequence). The CDR3 spans 19 residues.

This chain links TRBV7-9 with TRBJ2-1; TRBD1 or TRBD2 may be the D gene (5 bases each). V shed 0 bases and J shed 6 bases, with 9 bases lying between them. Germline V gene lookup returns CDR1 SEHNR and CDR2 FQNEAQ (reference sequence). The CDR3 length is 14 residues. CDR3 nucleotides: TGTGCCAGCAGCTTAGCGGGGACCGGCAATGAGCAGTTCTTC. It encodes CASSLAGTGNEQFF.

The J gene is TRBJ1-4, the V gene TRBV9, with 8 bases that match TRBD1. The ends lost 3 bases at V and 0 bases at J; junction bases unmatched: 4. Germline V gene lookup returns CDR1 SGDLS and CDR2 YYNGEE. The CDR3 extends over 16 amino acids. CDR3 amino acids: CASSGQGSPTNEKLFF. CDR3 nucleotides: TGTGCCAGCAGCGGACAGGGGAGTCCAACTAATGAAAAACTGTTTTTT.

The chain combines TRBV19 with TRBJ1-1; D not resolved. The CDR3 consists of 13 residues. Germline assignment: CDR1 LNHDA and CDR2 SQIVND (reference sequence). V dropped 7 bases and J dropped 0 bases, with 9 bases sitting between them. CDR3 DNA sequence: TGTGCCAGTACTGACGCCATGAACACTGAAGCTTTCTTT. Its protein product is CASTDAMNTEAFF. Using reference TRBV19 and TRBJ1-1 for the parts outside the CDR3, the full variable domain is DGGITQSPKYLFRKEGQNVTLSCEQNLNHDAMYWYRQDPGQGLRLIYYSQIVNDFQKGDIAEGYSVSREKKESFPLTVTSAQKNPTAFYLCASTDAMNTEAFFGQGTRLTVV.

This CDR3 is CASSLGTSGSSYEQYF. The CDR3 region has the DNA TGTGCCAGCAGCTTAGGGACTAGCGGTAGCTCCTACGAGCAGTACTTC. The chain links TRBV7-6 to TRBJ2-7; 10 bases agree with TRBD2. Germline V gene data show CDR1 as SGHVS and CDR2 as FNYEAQ. V dropped 1 base and J dropped 0; count of bases not matched to a gene: 3. This CDR3 region has 16 residues. The full variable domain, rest sourced from reference TRBV7-6 and TRBJ2-7, is GAGVSQSPRYKVTKRGQDVALRCDPISGHVSLYWYRQALGQGPEFLTYFNYEAQQDKSGLPNDRFSAERPEGSISTLTIQRTEQRDSAMYRCASSLGTSGSSYEQYFGPGTRLTVT.

This chain joins TRBV5-1 and TRBJ2-1, with TRBD2 matching over 12 bases. The CDR3 is 18 amino acids. The trim removed 0 bases at V and 8 bases at J, leaving 12 bases unmatched. Germline V gene lookup returns CDR1 SGHRS and CDR2 YFSETQ. CDR3 in DNA: TGCGCCAGCAGCTTGGGCTACGGACTAGCGGGGCAAATCGATGAGCAGTTCTTC. Residues: CASSLGYGLAGQIDEQFF. Together with reference TRBV5-1 and TRBJ2-1, the CDR3 gives the full variable domain: KAGVTQTPRYLIKTRGQQVTLSCSPISGHRSVSWYQQTPGQGLQFLFEYFSETQRNKGNFPGRFSGRQFSNSRSEMNVSTLELGDSALYLCASSLGYGLAGQIDEQFFGPGTRLTVL.

The V gene is TRBV27, the J gene TRBJ2-1; 11 bases are a match to TRBD2. This CDR3 spans 15 amino acids. Germline V gene sequence: CDR1 MNHEY, CDR2 SMNVEV (reference sequence). The V gene end was trimmed by 5 bases and the J gene end by 8 bases; junction bases not matched to a gene: 8. This CDR3 is CASSLGTSGSDEQFF. The CDR3, as DNA: TGTGCCAGCAGTCTCGGGACTAGCGGCTCCGATGAGCAGTTCTTC.

The rearrangement joins TRBV19 to TRBJ2-5, with 10 bases aligning to TRBD2. The junction had 11 bases not matched to a gene; V was cut back by 3 bases and J by 1 base. The CDR3 runs 18 residues. Germline CDR1 LNHDA, CDR2 SQIVND (reference sequence). In DNA, the CDR3 is TGTGCCAGTAGTATCCCCCCAGAGCGGGGGGGATTCCAAGAGACCCAGTACTTC. This sequence encodes CASSIPPERGGFQETQYF.

The J gene is TRBJ1-5, the V gene TRBV7-6; D gene ambiguous. CDR3 length: 13 amino acids. Germline CDR1 SGHVS, CDR2 FNYEAQ. Trimming shortened V by 5 bases and J by 7 bases, and 12 bases separated the two germline ends. CDR3 nucleotide sequence: TGTGCCAGCAGCATTGATCCGGGGCAGCCCCAGCATTTT. As protein: CASSIDPGQPQHF. The variable domain in full, with the rest retrieved from reference TRBV7-6 and TRBJ1-5, is GAGVSQSPRYKVTKRGQDVALRCDPISGHVSLYWYRQALGQGPEFLTYFNYEAQQDKSGLPNDRFSAERPEGSISTLTIQRTEQRDSAMYRCASSIDPGQPQHFGDGTRLSIL.

This chain joins TRBV7-3 and TRBJ2-1; D is undetermined. The CDR3 extends over 14 amino acids. Trimming cost V 2 bases and J 6 bases, with 11 bases left between them. Germline V gene lookup returns CDR1 SGHTA and CDR2 FQGTGA. The CDR3 reads CASSLGSQGNEQFF. The CDR3 nucleotides are TGTGCCAGCAGCTTAGGGTCCCAAGGCAATGAGCAGTTCTTC.

The sample holds a few counts of this clone. J is TRBJ2-3 and V is TRBV6-4; 13 nucleotides agree with TRBD2. J was trimmed by 4 bases and V by 2 bases; bases with no gene match: 0. The germline V gene has CDR1 MRHNA and CDR2 SNTAGT. The CDR3 is 15 residues long. The CDR3 sequence is CASSDTSGGADTQYF. The CDR3 bases are TGTGCCAGCAGTGACACTAGCGGGGGGGCAGATACGCAGTATTTT.

This chain connects TRBV6-5 to TRBJ2-2, with D uncertain. Between the trimmed V and J ends, which lost 1 base and 2 bases, there was a span of 8 bases. The CDR3 runs to 15 residues. Germline loops: CDR1 MNHEY, CDR2 SVGAGI. The DNA of the CDR3 is TGTGCCAGCAGTTACTACCAAAGTAACACCGGGGAGCTGTTTTTT. Translated: CASSYYQSNTGELFF.

This clone has only a few counts. The V and J genes are TRBV5-6 and TRBJ1-1; D unclear. V lost 4 bases, J lost 3 bases, and 13 bases lay in between. This CDR3 spans 14 amino acids. CDR1 and CDR2 (germline): SGHDT, YYEEEE. The CDR3 here is CASSPIGGHTEAFF. As DNA, the CDR3 is TGTGCCAGCAGCCCCATTGGCGGCCACACTGAAGCTTTCTTT. The complete variable domain, with remaining parts taken from reference TRBV5-6 and TRBJ1-1, reads DAGVTQSPTHLIKTRGQQVTLRCSPKSGHDTVSWYQQALGQGPQFIFQYYEEEERQRGNFPDRFSGHQFPNYSSELNVNALLLGDSALYLCASSPIGGHTEAFFGQGTRLTVV.

The V call is TRBV5-4, the J call TRBJ2-2, with a tentative D call TRBD2 (5 bases). CDR3 length: 14 amino acids. Germline V gene data show CDR1 as SGHNT and CDR2 as YYREEE (reference sequence). Trimming cost V 7 bases and J 1 base, with 11 bases left between them. The CDR3 reads CASEGNLNTGELFF. The DNA of the CDR3 is TGTGCCAGCGAGGGAAATCTGAACACCGGGGAGCTGTTTTTT.